The T cell receptor beta chain described here comes from a study of cytomegalovirus exposure and HLA in healthy donors. The donors were members of the approximately 130-subject validation cohort (separate from the approximately 670-subject first cohort). Assay used: immunoSEQ multiplex PCR; TCRdb lists only in-frame clones, some missing. The sample lists approximately 110,000 clones, roughly 86% occurring once. The CDR3 is 16 residues long. V was pared by 5 bases and J by 2 bases, with 16 bases between. Germline V lookup: CDR1 SGHTA, CDR2 FQGNSA. J is TRBJ2-1 and V is TRBV7-2; D not certain. The sequence was collected from a woman aged 18-35 years in good health and CMV-seronegative. Source material: PBMCs. DNA for the CDR3: TGTGCCAGCAGCGGCCCCACCGGGTATACCTACAATGAGCAGTTCTTC. Amino acids: CASSGPTGYTYNEQFF. The whole variable domain, filled in from reference TRBV7-2 and TRBJ2-1, reads GAGVSQSPSNKVTEKGKDVELRCDPISGHTALYWYRQSLGQGLEFLIYFQGNSAPDKSGLPSDRFSAERTGGSVSTLTIQRTQQEDSAVYLCASSGPTGYTYNEQFFGPGTRLTVL.